The T cell receptor (beta chain) under discussion was sequenced for a study of beta chain features in type 1 diabetes. Sequenced material consisted of expressed TCRB transcripts (all of the isolated RNA was reverse transcribed). TCRdb's table, derived via immunoSEQ multiplex PCR, lists solely in-frame clones and lacks some. The data contain 680,000 or so clones, roughly an eighth of them singletons. Cells sorted by CD45RO/CCR7/CD25/CD127/CD95/CD27 comprised CD4+ naive, central memory, regulatory and stem cell-like memory cells. Whole-study results and caveats: Type 1 diabetes patients showed fewer insertions and more deletions at VDJ junctions. High-TCR-expressing cells could be over-represented by cDNA sequencing. Shortening of TCRB CDR3s, moderate but significant, appeared in all four CD4+ subsets of Type 1 diabetes patients. Patients' naive, central memory and Treg TCRB repertoires seemed closer to one another than those of healthy donors.

Note on this clone: Its antigen is as yet unknown. An end of the junction differs from the germline gene, which may be a read error.

The length of the CDR3 is 11 residues. Looked up from germline, CDR1 is GTSNPN and CDR2 is SVGIG (reference sequence). The V gene is TRBV30, the J gene TRBJ2-7; no definite D call. Sequencing used naive CD4+ T cells from blood. The source of this sequence is a man younger than 30 with type 1 diabetes. The CDR3 region is CAWSVTPSFHF. In DNA, the CDR3 is TGTGCCTGGAGTGTAACGCCCAGCTTCCACTTC. The variable domain in full, completed from reference TRBV30 and TRBJ2-7, reads SQTIHQWPATLVQPVGSPLSLECTVEGTSNPNLYWYRQAAGRGLQLLFYSVGIGQISSEVPQNLSASRPQDRQFILSSKKLLLSDSGFYLCAWSVTPSFHFGPGTRLTVT.